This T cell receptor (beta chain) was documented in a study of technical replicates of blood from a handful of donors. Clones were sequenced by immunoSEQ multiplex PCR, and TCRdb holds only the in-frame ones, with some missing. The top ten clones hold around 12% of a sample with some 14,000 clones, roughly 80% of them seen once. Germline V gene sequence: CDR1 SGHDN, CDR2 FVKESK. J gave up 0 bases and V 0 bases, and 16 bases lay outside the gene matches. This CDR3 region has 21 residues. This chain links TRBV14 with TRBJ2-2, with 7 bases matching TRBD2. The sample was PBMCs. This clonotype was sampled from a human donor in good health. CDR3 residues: CASSQDWVRLAEITNTGELFF. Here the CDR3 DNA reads TGTGCCAGCAGCCAAGATTGGGTACGGCTAGCGGAAATAACGAACACCGGGGAGCTGTTTTTT.